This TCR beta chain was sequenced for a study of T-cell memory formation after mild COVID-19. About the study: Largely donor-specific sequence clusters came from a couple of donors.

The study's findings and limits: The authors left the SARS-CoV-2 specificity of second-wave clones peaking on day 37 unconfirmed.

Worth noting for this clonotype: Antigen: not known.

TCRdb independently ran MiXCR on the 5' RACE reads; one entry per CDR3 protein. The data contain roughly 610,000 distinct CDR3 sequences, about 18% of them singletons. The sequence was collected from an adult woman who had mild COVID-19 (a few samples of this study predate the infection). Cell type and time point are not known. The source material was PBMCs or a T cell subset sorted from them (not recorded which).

CDR3: CASSWLAGVLSRNEQFF. Here the CDR3 DNA reads TGTGCCAGCAGCTGGCTAGCGGGGGTGCTCTCGCGCAATGAGCAGTTCTTC. The rearrangement links TRBV7-2 to TRBJ2-1; TRBD2 aligns across 10 bases. CDR3 length: 17 residues. Germline V gene lookup returns CDR1 SGHTA and CDR2 FQGNSA. Trimming took 4 bases from V and 6 from J; bases not matched to a gene: 12.